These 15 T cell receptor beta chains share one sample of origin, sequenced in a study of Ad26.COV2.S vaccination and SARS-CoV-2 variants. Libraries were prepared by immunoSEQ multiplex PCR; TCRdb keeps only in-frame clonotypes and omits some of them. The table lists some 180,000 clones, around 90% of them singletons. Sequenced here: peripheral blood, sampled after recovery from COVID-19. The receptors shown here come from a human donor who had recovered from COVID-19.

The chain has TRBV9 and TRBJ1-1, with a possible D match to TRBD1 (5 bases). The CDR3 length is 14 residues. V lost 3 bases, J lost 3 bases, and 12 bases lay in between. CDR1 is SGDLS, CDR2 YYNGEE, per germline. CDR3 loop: CASSDGGLDTEAFF. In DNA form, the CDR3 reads TGTGCCAGCAGCGATGGGGGTTTGGACACTGAAGCTTTCTTT. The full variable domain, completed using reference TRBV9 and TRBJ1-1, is DSGVTQTPKHLITATGQRVTLRCSPRSGDLSVYWYQQSLDQGLQFLIQYYNGEERAKGNILERFSAQQFPDLHSELNLSSLELGDSALYFCASSDGGLDTEAFFGQGTRLTVV.

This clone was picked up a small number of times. The CDR3 coding sequence is TGTGCCAGTAGCCCTGGACAGGGTAACTATGGCTACACCTTC. Protein sequence: CASSPGQGNYGYTF. The rearrangement joins TRBV19 to TRBJ1-2; 8 bases match TRBD1. The CDR3 length is 14 residues. Trimming took 6 bases from V and 1 from J; bases not matched to a gene: 4. Germline CDR1 and CDR2: LNHDA and SQIVND (reference sequence).

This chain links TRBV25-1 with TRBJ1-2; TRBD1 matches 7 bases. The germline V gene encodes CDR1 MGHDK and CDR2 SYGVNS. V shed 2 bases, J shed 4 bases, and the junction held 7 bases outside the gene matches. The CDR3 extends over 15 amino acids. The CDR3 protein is CASSEDRARSYGYTF. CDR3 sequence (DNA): TGTGCCAGCAGTGAAGACAGGGCCAGGAGCTATGGCTACACCTTC.

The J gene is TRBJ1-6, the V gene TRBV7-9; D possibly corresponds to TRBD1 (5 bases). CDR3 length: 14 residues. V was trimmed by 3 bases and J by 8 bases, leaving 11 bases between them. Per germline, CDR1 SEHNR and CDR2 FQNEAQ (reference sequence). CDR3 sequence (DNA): TGTGCCAGCAGCTTGTTCAGGGATGATTCACCCCTCCACTTT. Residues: CASSLFRDDSPLHF. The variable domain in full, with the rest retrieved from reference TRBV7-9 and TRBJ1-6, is DTGVSQNPRHKITKRGQNVTFRCDPISEHNRLYWYRQTLGQGPEFLTYFQNEAQLEKSRLLSDRFSAERPKGSFSTLEIQRTEQGDSAMYLCASSLFRDDSPLHFGNGTRLTVT.

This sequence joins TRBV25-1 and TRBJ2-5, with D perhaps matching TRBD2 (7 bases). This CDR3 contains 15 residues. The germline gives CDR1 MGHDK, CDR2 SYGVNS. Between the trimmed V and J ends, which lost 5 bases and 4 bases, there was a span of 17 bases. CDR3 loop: CASSRGTAGAETQYF. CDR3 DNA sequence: TGTGCCAGCAGTCGCGGGACTGCGGGGGCAGAGACCCAGTACTTC.

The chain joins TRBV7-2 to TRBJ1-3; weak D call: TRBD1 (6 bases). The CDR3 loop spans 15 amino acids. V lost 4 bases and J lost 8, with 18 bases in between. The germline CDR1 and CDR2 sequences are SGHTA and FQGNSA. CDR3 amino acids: CASSSSTGTGYTIYF. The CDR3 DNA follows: TGTGCCAGCAGCTCTTCGACAGGCACCGGGTACACCATATATTTT.

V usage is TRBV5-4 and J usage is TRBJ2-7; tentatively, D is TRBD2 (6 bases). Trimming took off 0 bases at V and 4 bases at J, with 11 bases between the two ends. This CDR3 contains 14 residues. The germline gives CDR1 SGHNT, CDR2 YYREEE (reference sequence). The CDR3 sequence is CASSLDSGAYEQYF. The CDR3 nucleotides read TGTGCCAGCAGCTTGGATAGCGGAGCTTACGAGCAGTACTTC.

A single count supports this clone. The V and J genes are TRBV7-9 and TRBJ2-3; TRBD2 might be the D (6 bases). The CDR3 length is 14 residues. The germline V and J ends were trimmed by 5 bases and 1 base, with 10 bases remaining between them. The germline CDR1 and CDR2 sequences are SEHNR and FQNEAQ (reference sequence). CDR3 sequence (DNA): TGTGCCAGCAGCCCATGGGAGGGCACAGATACGCAGTATTTT. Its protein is CASSPWEGTDTQYF.

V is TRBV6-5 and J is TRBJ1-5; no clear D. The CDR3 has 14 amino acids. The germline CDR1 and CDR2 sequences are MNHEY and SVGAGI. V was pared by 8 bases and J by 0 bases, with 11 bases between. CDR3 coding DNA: TGTGCCAGCTGCGCGGAGTATAGCAATCAGCCCCAGCATTTT. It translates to CASCAEYSNQPQHF.

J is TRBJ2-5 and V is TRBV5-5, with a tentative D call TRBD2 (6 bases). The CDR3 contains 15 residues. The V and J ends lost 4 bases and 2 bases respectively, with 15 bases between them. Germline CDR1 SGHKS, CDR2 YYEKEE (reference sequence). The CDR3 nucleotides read TGTGCCAGCAGCCTGGGGGAAGGGAGGCAAGAGACCCAGTACTTC. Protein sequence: CASSLGEGRQETQYF.

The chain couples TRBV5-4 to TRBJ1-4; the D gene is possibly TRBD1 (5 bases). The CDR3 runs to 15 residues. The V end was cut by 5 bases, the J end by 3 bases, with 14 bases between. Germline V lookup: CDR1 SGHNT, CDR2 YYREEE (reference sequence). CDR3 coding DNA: TGTGCCAGCAGATCAGCGACAGACTCTAATGAAAAACTGTTTTTT. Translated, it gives CASRSATDSNEKLFF.

The CDR3: CASMEGNTDTQYF. The CDR3 DNA follows: TGTGCCAGCATGGAGGGCAATACAGATACGCAGTATTTT. This sequence joins TRBV6-5 and TRBJ2-3; D is possibly TRBD2 (6 bases). Looked up from germline, CDR1 is MNHEY and CDR2 is SVGAGI. Trimming cost V 7 bases and J 3 bases, with 11 bases left between them. This CDR3 comprises 13 residues.

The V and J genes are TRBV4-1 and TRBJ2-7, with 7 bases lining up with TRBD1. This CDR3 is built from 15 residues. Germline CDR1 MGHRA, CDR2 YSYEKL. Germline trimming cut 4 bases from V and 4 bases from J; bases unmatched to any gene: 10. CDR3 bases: TGCGCCAGCAGCCTCCATCCCGGGACAGTTTACGAGCAGTACTTC. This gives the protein CASSLHPGTVYEQYF.

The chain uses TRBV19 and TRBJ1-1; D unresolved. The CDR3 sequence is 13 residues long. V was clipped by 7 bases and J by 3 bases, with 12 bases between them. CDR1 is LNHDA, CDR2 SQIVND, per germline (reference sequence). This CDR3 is CASNRLEDTEAFF. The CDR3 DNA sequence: TGTGCCAGTAACCGTCTGGAGGACACTGAAGCTTTCTTT.

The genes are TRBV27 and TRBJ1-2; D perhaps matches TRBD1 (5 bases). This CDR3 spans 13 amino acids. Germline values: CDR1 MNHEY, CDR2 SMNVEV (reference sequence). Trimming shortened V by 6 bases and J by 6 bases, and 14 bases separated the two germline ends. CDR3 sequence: CASRKRGADGYTF. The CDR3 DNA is TGTGCCAGCAGGAAAAGGGGCGCGGATGGCTACACCTTC.